These T cell receptor beta chains were read from a single sample in a study of control samples from healthy donors and cancer patients. TCRdb keeps only in-frame clones here, not all; method: immunoSEQ multiplex PCR. The profile shows around 180,000 clones, roughly 88% of them singletons. Sequencing was carried out using blood. These receptors were taken from a woman under 40 in good health. CDR3s include the opening cysteine and the closing phenylalanine or tryptophan. D genes are given only for firm matches. Size is omitted from some rows. Given values are once, few, many or a class for expanded clones.

D	length	size	J	V	CDR3	DNA
NA	14	NA	TRBJ2-1	TRBV3-1/TRBV3-2	CASSPPGPYNEQFF	TGTGCCAGCAGCCCACCGGGCCCCTACAATGAGCAGTTCTTC
NA	17	NA	TRBJ2-2	TRBV14	CASSTRHSQGNTGELFF	TGTGCCAGCAGCACCCGTCACAGCCAGGGGAACACCGGGGAGCTGTTTTTT
NA	11	once	TRBJ1-2	TRBV3-1/TRBV3-2	CASSHRYGYTF	TGTGCCAGCAGCCACCGCTATGGCTACACCTTC
TRBD2	13	NA	TRBJ2-7	TRBV28	CATRTSGSYEQYF	TGTGCCACCCGGACTAGCGGGTCCTACGAGCAGTACTTC
NA	15	few	TRBJ2-5	TRBV3-1/TRBV3-2	CASSQDVGTKETQYF	TGTGCCAGCAGCCAAGATGTCGGGACAAAAGAGACCCAGTACTTC
NA	15	NA	TRBJ2-7	TRBV27	CASRGSGFPSYEQYF	TGTGCCAGCAGGGGCTCGGGGTTTCCGTCCTACGAGCAGTACTTC
NA	16	NA	TRBJ1-5	TRBV19	CASSTREGGSNQPQHF	TGTGCCAGTAGTACCCGGGAGGGCGGTAGCAATCAGCCCCAGCATTTT
NA	11	NA	TRBJ2-5	TRBV5-6	CASSFLDTQYF	TGTGCCAGCAGCTTCCTCGATACCCAGTACTTC
NA	12	NA	TRBJ1-1	TRBV10-3	CAIQQGNTEAFF	TGTGCCATTCAACAGGGGAACACTGAAGCTTTCTTT
TRBD2	17	once	TRBJ2-5	TRBV5-4	CASSFFFSGGAGETQYF	TGTGCCAGCAGCTTTTTTTTTAGCGGGGGGGCAGGAGAGACCCAGTACTTC
TRBD1	13	NA	TRBJ1-2	TRBV18	CASSPTGGDGYTF	TGTGCCAGCTCCCCCACAGGGGGCGATGGCTACACCTTC
NA	15	NA	TRBJ1-5	TRBV19	CASSIAYDRNQPQHF	TGTGCCAGTAGTATAGCCTATGACAGGAATCAGCCCCAGCATTTT
NA	14	NA	TRBJ1-5	TRBV28	CASSPNRVLQAQHF	TGTGCCAGCAGTCCAAACAGGGTGCTCCAGGCCCAGCATTTT
NA	13	once	TRBJ2-1	TRBV29-1	CSVDRGLLNEQFF	TGCAGCGTTGATAGGGGATTGCTAAATGAGCAGTTCTTC
NA	17	NA	TRBJ2-2	TRBV7-8	CASAGQEAIANTGELFF	TGTGCCAGCGCCGGGCAGGAAGCTATTGCGAACACCGGGGAGCTGTTTTTT
NA	16	NA	TRBJ1-6	TRBV7-2	CASSLALPRDYSPLHF	TGTGCCAGCAGCTTAGCGCTTCCCAGGGATTATTCACCCCTCCACTTT